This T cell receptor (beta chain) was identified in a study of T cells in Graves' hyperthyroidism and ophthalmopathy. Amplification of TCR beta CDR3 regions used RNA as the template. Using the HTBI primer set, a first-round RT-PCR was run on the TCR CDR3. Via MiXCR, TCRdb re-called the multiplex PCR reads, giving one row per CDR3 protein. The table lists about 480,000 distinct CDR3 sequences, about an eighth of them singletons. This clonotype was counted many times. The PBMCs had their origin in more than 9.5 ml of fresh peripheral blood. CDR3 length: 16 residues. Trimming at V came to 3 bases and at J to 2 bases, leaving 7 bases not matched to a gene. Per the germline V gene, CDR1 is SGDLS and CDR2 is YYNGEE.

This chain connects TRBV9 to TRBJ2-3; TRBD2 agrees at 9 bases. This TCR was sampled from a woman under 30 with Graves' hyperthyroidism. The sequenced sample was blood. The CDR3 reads CASSGTSGSNTDTQYF. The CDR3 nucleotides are TGTGCCAGCAGCGGCACTAGCGGGTCAAACACAGATACGCAGTATTTT.